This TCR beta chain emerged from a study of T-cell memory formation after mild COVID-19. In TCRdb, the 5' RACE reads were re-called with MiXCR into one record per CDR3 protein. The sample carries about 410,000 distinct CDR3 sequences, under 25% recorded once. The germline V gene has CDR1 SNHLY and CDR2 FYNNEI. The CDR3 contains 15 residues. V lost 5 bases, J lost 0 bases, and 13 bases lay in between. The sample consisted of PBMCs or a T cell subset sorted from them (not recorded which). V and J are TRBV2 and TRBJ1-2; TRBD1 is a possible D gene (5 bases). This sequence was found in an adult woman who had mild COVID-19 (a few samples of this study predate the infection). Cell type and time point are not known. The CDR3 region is CASSNQGLANYGYTF. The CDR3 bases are TGTGCCAGCAGTAATCAGGGCCTAGCTAACTATGGCTACACCTTC.